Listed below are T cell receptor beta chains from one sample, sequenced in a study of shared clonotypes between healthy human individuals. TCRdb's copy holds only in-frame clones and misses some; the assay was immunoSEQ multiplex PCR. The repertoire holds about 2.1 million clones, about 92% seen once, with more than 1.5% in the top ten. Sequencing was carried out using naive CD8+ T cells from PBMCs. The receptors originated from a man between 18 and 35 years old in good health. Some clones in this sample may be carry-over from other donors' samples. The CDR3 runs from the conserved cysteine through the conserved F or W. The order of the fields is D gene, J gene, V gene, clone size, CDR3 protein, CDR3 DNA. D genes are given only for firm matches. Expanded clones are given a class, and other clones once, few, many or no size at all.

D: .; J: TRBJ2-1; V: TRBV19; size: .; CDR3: CATSPQGPPYNEQFF; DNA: TGTGCCACGAGCCCCCAGGGACCGCCCTACAATGAGCAGTTCTTC
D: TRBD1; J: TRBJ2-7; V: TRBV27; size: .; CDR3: CASSPSGTGLYEQYF; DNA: TGTGCCAGCAGCCCCTCCGGGACAGGCCTCTACGAGCAGTACTTC
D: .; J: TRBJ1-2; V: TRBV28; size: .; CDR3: CASSWLRESHGYTF; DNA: TGTGCCAGCAGTTGGCTCAGGGAGAGCCATGGCTACACCTTC
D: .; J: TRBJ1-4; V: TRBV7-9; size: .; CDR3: CASSLDPNEKLFF; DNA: TGTGCCAGCAGCTTAGACCCCAATGAAAAACTGTTTTTT
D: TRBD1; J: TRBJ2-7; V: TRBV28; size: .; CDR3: CASSFSDRGRDEQYF; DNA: TGTGCCAGCAGTTTCTCGGACAGGGGAAGGGACGAGCAGTACTTC
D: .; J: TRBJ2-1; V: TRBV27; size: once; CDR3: CASSPRSAVDEQFF; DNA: TGTGCCAGCAGTCCCCGGTCAGCGGTGGATGAGCAGTTCTTC
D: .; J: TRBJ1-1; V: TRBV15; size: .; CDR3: CATGGPRQGRNTEAFF; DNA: TGTGCCACCGGGGGACCGCGGCAGGGGAGGAACACTGAAGCTTTCTTT
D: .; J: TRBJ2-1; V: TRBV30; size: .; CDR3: CAWSVLRVNEQFF; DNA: TGTGCCTGGAGTGTACTACGAGTAAATGAGCAGTTCTTC
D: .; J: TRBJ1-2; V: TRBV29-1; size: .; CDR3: CSVDTYGYTF; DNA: TGCAGCGTCGACACCTATGGCTACACCTTC
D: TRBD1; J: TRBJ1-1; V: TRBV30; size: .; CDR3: CAWSLGTGANTEAFF; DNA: TGTGCCTGGAGTTTAGGGACAGGGGCGAACACTGAAGCTTTCTTT